Listed here are 31 T cell receptor beta chains from one sample, sequenced in a study of shared clonotypes between healthy human individuals. Repertoires were generated with immunoSEQ multiplex PCR, while TCRdb's copy carries only in-frame clones and drops some. This table holds over a million clones, approximately 97% found once. The sequencing input was naive CD4+ T cells sorted from blood. Regarding subset: CD45RA+ positively selected. The receptor set was obtained from a man aged 25-40 years in good health.

The CDR3 loop is CASSARASGRSYEQYF. The CDR3 bases are TGTGCCAGCAGTGCCCGGGCTAGCGGGAGATCCTACGAGCAGTACTTC. The chain employs TRBV27 and TRBJ2-7; 10 bases map to TRBD2. The junction had 8 bases not matched to a gene; V was cut back by 5 bases and J by 1 base. This CDR3 has 16 residues. Germline CDR1 MNHEY, CDR2 SMNVEV (reference sequence).

V is TRBV5-4 and J is TRBJ2-1; 9 nucleotides agree with TRBD2. J lost 0 bases, V lost 4 bases, and 8 bases had no gene match. This CDR3 spans 17 amino acids. Germline CDR1 SGHNT, CDR2 YYREEE (reference sequence). The CDR3 protein is CASSGGRGRNSYNEQFF. Here the CDR3 DNA reads TGTGCCAGCAGCGGCGGGAGGGGCAGGAACTCCTACAATGAGCAGTTCTTC.

Points on this clone: At one end the junction does not follow the germline gene, possibly because of a read error. V and J are TRBV28 and TRBJ2-7; 9 bases are a match to TRBD1. CDR1 is MDHEN, CDR2 SYDVKM, per germline. This CDR3 has 15 amino acids. CDR3 sequence: CASRLGTGFSYEQYF. In DNA form, the CDR3 reads TGTGCCAGCCGTTTGGGGACAGGGTTCTCCTACGAGCAGTACTTC.

This clone was detected only once. This rearrangement joins TRBV6-1 to TRBJ2-7; 8 nucleotides line up with TRBD1. CDR1 is MNHNS, CDR2 SASEGT, per germline. Germline trimming cut 2 bases from V and 3 bases from J; bases unmatched to any gene: 6. The CDR3 consists of 15 residues. CDR3 amino acids: CASSESWTGIYEQYF. In DNA form, the CDR3 reads TGTGCCAGCAGTGAAAGTTGGACAGGGATCTACGAGCAGTACTTC.

DNA for the CDR3: TGTGCCAGCAGTATCGGGGCGGTAGAGACCCAGTACTTC. Protein sequence: CASSIGAVETQYF. The chain carries TRBV27 and TRBJ2-5; D may correspond to TRBD1 or TRBD2 (5 bases each). This CDR3 is built from 13 residues. Germline V gene data show CDR1 as MNHEY and CDR2 as SMNVEV (reference sequence). Trimming shortened V by 5 bases and J by 4 bases, and 11 bases separated the two germline ends.

The chain couples TRBV25-1 to TRBJ2-5; D possibly uses TRBD1 or TRBD2 (5 bases each). CDR3 length: 14 amino acids. In germline, CDR1 is MGHDK, CDR2 SYGVNS. Trimming shortened V by 7 bases and J by 2 bases, and 14 bases separated the two germline ends. The CDR3 loop is CASMERGRQETQYF. The CDR3 nucleotides read TGTGCCAGCATGGAGAGGGGCCGTCAAGAGACCCAGTACTTC.

V and J are TRBV19 and TRBJ1-2; D is ambiguous. The CDR3 sequence is 15 residues long. V was clipped by 3 bases and J by 7 bases, with 18 bases between them. Germline loops: CDR1 LNHDA, CDR2 SQIVND (reference sequence). Here the CDR3 DNA reads TGTGCCAGTAGTATCGACTCGACTCTGTCGAGTGGCTACACCTTC. Encoded protein: CASSIDSTLSSGYTF.

This chain uses TRBV19 with TRBJ2-2; D is ambiguous. Germline V gives CDR1 LNHDA, CDR2 SQIVND (reference sequence). The V gene lost 9 bases and the J gene lost 5 bases, with 16 bases spanning the gap. The CDR3 runs to 14 residues. CDR3 loop: CASKAEAVTGELFF. The CDR3 bases are TGTGCCAGCAAGGCAGAGGCGGTTACCGGGGAGCTGTTTTTT.

This chain joins TRBV5-1 and TRBJ2-5, with a possible D match to TRBD2 (6 bases). V was clipped by 0 bases and J by 3 bases, with 9 bases between them. The CDR3 is 14 amino acids. Germline V gene data show CDR1 as SGHRS and CDR2 as YFSETQ. The CDR3 protein is CASSLGEAKETQYF. CDR3 nucleotides: TGCGCCAGCAGCTTGGGGGAGGCTAAAGAGACCCAGTACTTC.

The rearrangement joins TRBV19 to TRBJ1-5; 7 bases fit TRBD1. Looked up from germline, CDR1 is LNHDA and CDR2 is SQIVND (reference sequence). The V gene end was trimmed by 4 bases and the J gene end by 0 bases; junction bases not matched to a gene: 3. The CDR3 covers 15 residues. The CDR3 DNA reads as TGTGCCAGTAGTAAGACAGGGACTAGCAATCAGCCCCAGCATTTT. Translating it yields CASSKTGTSNQPQHF.

The gene calls are TRBV7-9 and TRBJ2-7; 7 nucleotides line up with TRBD1. There are 14 residues in the CDR3. Germline CDR1 and CDR2: SEHNR and FQNEAQ (reference sequence). V gave up 5 bases and J gave up 1 base; unmatched junction bases: 5. The CDR3 DNA follows: TGTGCCAGCAGCCTTACGGGACAGTCCTACGAGCAGTACTTC. The encoded protein is CASSLTGQSYEQYF.

The DNA for the CDR3 is TGTGCCAGCAGCCCAGAACGGCGCGGGGCCAATGAGCAGTTCTTC. Translation gives CASSPERRGANEQFF. The V gene is TRBV14, the J gene TRBJ2-1; D is possibly TRBD2 (6 bases). The CDR3 is 15 residues long. The V gene lost 4 bases and the J gene lost 6 bases, with 16 bases spanning the gap. From germline, CDR1 is SGHDN and CDR2 FVKESK.

This chain connects TRBV9 to TRBJ1-4; unclear D gene. Trimming cost V 4 bases and J 4 bases, with 11 bases left between them. The CDR3 extends over 14 amino acids. Germline loops: CDR1 SGDLS, CDR2 YYNGEE. CDR3 region: CASSRTPDNEKLFF. For the CDR3, the DNA is TGTGCCAGCAGCCGGACCCCAGATAATGAAAAACTGTTTTTT.

The chain employs TRBV5-6 and TRBJ2-2; TRBD1 aligns across 9 bases. Trimming removed 6 bases from V and 5 bases from J; junction bases left unmatched: 8. Germline CDR1 SGHDT, CDR2 YYEEEE. CDR3 size: 15 residues. CDR3 DNA sequence: TGTGCCAGCACCGTGGGGACAGGGTTAACCGGGGAGCTGTTTTTT. Its protein is CASTVGTGLTGELFF.

V gene TRBV9 combines with J gene TRBJ1-1; maybe TRBD1 (5 bases). Trimming took 3 bases from V and 0 from J, leaving 12 bases between them. The germline V gene encodes CDR1 SGDLS and CDR2 YYNGEE. CDR3 size: 15 residues. This CDR3 is CASSESRTLNTEAFF. CDR3 bases: TGTGCCAGCAGCGAAAGCAGGACATTGAACACTGAAGCTTTCTTT.

The chain employs TRBV2 and TRBJ2-7; 13 bases agree with TRBD2. With 6 bases clipped from V and 2 bases from J, the junction kept 4 bases outside the gene matches. This CDR3 is built from 15 residues. Germline lookup yields CDR1 SNHLY and CDR2 FYNNEI. The DNA for the CDR3 is TGTGCCAGCAGCAGACTAGCGGGAGGTACCTACGAGCAGTACTTC. It specifies CASSRLAGGTYEQYF.

In its sample, this clone was seen once. This sequence joins TRBV2 and TRBJ1-5, with 7 bases fitting TRBD1. J gave up 6 bases and V 2 bases, and 7 bases lay outside the gene matches. This CDR3 has 15 residues. CDR1 and CDR2 (germline): SNHLY, FYNNEI. The CDR3 loop is CASSEYPRQGQPQHF. In DNA, the CDR3 is TGTGCCAGCAGTGAATACCCGAGACAGGGTCAGCCCCAGCATTTT.

The chain combines TRBV30 with TRBJ2-3; no clear D gene. Deletions cut 2 bases from V and 3 bases from J, with 9 bases between. Germline values: CDR1 GTSNPN, CDR2 SVGIG (reference sequence). The CDR3 covers 13 residues. CDR3 amino acids: CAWSRSWTDTQYF. DNA for the CDR3: TGTGCCTGGAGTCGGAGTTGGACAGATACGCAGTATTTT.

CDR3 sequence reads: CASQPALANTGELFF. In DNA form, the CDR3 reads TGTGCCAGCCAACCTGCGTTAGCGAACACCGGGGAGCTGTTTTTT. V usage is TRBV7-2 and J usage is TRBJ2-2; the D is unclear. This CDR3 is 15 amino acids long. The germline V gene has CDR1 SGHTA and CDR2 FQGNSA. Trimming cost V 8 bases and J 0 bases, with 13 bases left between them.

This sequence joins TRBV5-8 and TRBJ2-7, with TRBD1 matching over 9 bases. The CDR3 runs to 16 residues. The V segment lost 4 bases and the J segment 2 bases; nucleotides outside the gene matches: 10. Germline CDR1 reads SGHTS; CDR2 reads YDEGEE. CDR3 coding DNA: TGTGCCAGCAGCATGCTGGGGACAGGGAGGCCCTACGAGCAGTACTTC. Protein: CASSMLGTGRPYEQYF.

The rearrangement uses TRBV29-1 and TRBJ2-7; the D call may be TRBD1 or TRBD2 (5 bases each). Trimming removed 3 bases at V and 2 bases at J, with 11 bases between. The CDR3 is 13 residues long. The V gene's germline CDR1 is SQVTM and CDR2 ANQGSEA. The CDR3 loop reads CSVEGVGPYEQYF. The CDR3 nucleotides read TGCAGCGTTGAGGGGGTGGGGCCCTACGAGCAGTACTTC.

CDR3 loop: CASSLALILQTSSYNEQFF. The CDR3 nucleotides are TGCGCCAGCAGCTTGGCCTTGATCCTTCAGACAAGCTCCTACAATGAGCAGTTCTTC. The V call is TRBV5-1, the J call TRBJ2-1; D unclear. Germline V lookup: CDR1 SGHRS, CDR2 YFSETQ. The CDR3 has 19 residues. Trimming took 0 bases from V and 0 from J, leaving 19 bases between them.

The gene calls are TRBV5-1 and TRBJ1-2, with 8 nucleotides matching TRBD1. CDR3 length: 14 residues. The V and J ends lost 4 bases and 7 bases, in that order; junction bases with no gene match: 9. The V gene's germline CDR1 is SGHRS and CDR2 YFSETQ. The CDR3 DNA is TGCGCCAGCAGCACGACAGGGGTGGGGAGTGGCTACACCTTC. This gives the protein CASSTTGVGSGYTF.

This rearrangement joins TRBV15 to TRBJ2-1; D call uncertain. This CDR3 has 14 residues. Germline V gene data show CDR1 as LNHNV and CDR2 as YYDKDF (reference sequence). V was pared by 0 bases and J by 6 bases, with 9 bases between. The CDR3 reads CATSRDRAPNEQFF. The DNA for the CDR3 is TGTGCCACCAGCAGAGATCGCGCCCCCAATGAGCAGTTCTTC.

The chain couples TRBV28 to TRBJ2-5; a weak D match, TRBD1 (6 bases). Germline CDR1 and CDR2: MDHEN and SYDVKM. V lost 5 bases to trimming and J lost 1 base, with 11 bases between them. The length of the CDR3 is 14 residues. Here the CDR3 DNA reads TGTGCCAGCAGTCTCCGACAGGTCCAAGAGACCCAGTACTTC. This gives the protein CASSLRQVQETQYF.

The V gene is TRBV5-1, the J gene TRBJ2-7, with TRBD2 identical over 13 bases. Germline-derived CDR1 and CDR2 are SGHRS and YFSETQ. The CDR3 is made up of 14 amino acids. The J segment lost 4 bases and the V segment lost 4 bases, leaving 2 bases of the junction unmatched. CDR3 loop: CASSRTSGRYEQYF. CDR3 sequence (DNA): TGCGCCAGCAGCCGGACTAGCGGGAGATACGAGCAGTACTTC.

This chain joins TRBV7-3 and TRBJ1-3, with D possibly TRBD1 on 5 matching bases. From germline, CDR1 is SGHTA and CDR2 FQGTGA. The CDR3 runs to 15 residues. The ends were cut back, 2 bases at V and 2 bases at J, with 10 bases in the middle. Here the CDR3 reads CASSLGAGPGNTIYF. The CDR3 DNA reads as TGTGCCAGCAGCTTAGGGGCAGGGCCTGGAAACACCATATATTTT.

The chain has TRBV11-1 and TRBJ1-1; no reliable D call. The CDR3 has 15 residues. V was pared by 5 bases and J by 1 base, with 14 bases between. Germline assignment: CDR1 SGHAT and CDR2 FQDESV (reference sequence). The CDR3 DNA reads as TGTGCCAGCAGCATTAGCGTTAAGCGGAACACTGAAGCTTTCTTT. Its protein product is CASSISVKRNTEAFF. Full variable domain (rest looked up from reference TRBV11-1 and TRBJ1-1): EAEVAQSPRYKITEKSQAVAFWCDPISGHATLYWYRQILGQGPELLVQFQDESVVDDSQLPKDRFSAERLKGVDSTLKIQPAELGDSAMYLCASSISVKRNTEAFFGQGTRLTVV.

This CDR3 is CASRRPENTEAFF. The CDR3 nucleotides are TGTGCCAGCAGACGACCAGAGAACACTGAAGCTTTCTTT. The chain has TRBV5-4 and TRBJ1-1; D not certain. This CDR3 is 13 amino acids long. Germline CDR1 is SGHNT and CDR2 is YYREEE (reference sequence). The V gene lost 5 bases and the J gene lost 1 base, with 9 bases spanning the gap.

The chain uses TRBV9 and TRBJ2-6; D uncertain. This CDR3 region has 17 residues. Trimming stripped 2 bases from V and 4 bases from J, with 16 bases between. Germline-derived CDR1 and CDR2 are SGDLS and YYNGEE. CDR3 region: CASSVDHRAPGANVLTF. The CDR3 bases are TGTGCCAGCAGCGTTGACCACCGCGCACCAGGGGCCAACGTCCTGACTTTC. Full variable domain (outside the CDR3, taken from reference TRBV9 and TRBJ2-6): DSGVTQTPKHLITATGQRVTLRCSPRSGDLSVYWYQQSLDQGLQFLIQYYNGEERAKGNILERFSAQQFPDLHSELNLSSLELGDSALYFCASSVDHRAPGANVLTFGAGSRLTVL.

This chain uses TRBV29-1 with TRBJ2-1; D gene ambiguous. The CDR3 is 12 amino acids. V dropped 7 bases and J dropped 5 bases, with 12 bases sitting between them. Germline assignment: CDR1 SQVTM and CDR2 ANQGSEA. The CDR3 loop reads CSAYHPDNEQFF. The DNA for the CDR3 is TGCAGCGCTTACCATCCCGACAATGAGCAGTTCTTC.